Presented here are 22 T cell receptor beta chains from one specimen sequenced in a study of T cell responses to AZD1222 COVID-19 vaccine. The data were produced by immunoSEQ multiplex PCR, yet TCRdb's version contains in-frame clones alone and is incomplete. The profile covers about 170,000 clones, with around 91% appearing a single time and about 6.9% taken by the ten largest. Material: peripheral blood, obtained on day 0 of AZD1222 vaccination. The receptors originated from an adult in good health.

This chain links TRBV7-3 with TRBJ2-1, with unresolved D. The CDR3 is 12 residues long. V lost 4 bases to trimming and J lost 6 bases, with 7 bases between them. Germline loops: CDR1 SGHTA, CDR2 FQGTGA. This CDR3 is CASSSSSNEQFF. In nucleotides, the CDR3 is TGTGCCAGCAGCTCTTCTAGCAATGAGCAGTTCTTC.

This chain connects TRBV3-1 (or the pseudogene TRBV3-2) to TRBJ1-2, with no clear D. Germline lookup yields CDR1 LGHDT and CDR2 YNNKEL (reference sequence). The ends were cut back, 1 base at V and 8 bases at J, with 8 bases in the middle. The length of the CDR3 is 12 residues. The CDR3 is CASSQGFYGYTF. The CDR3 bases are TGTGCCAGCAGCCAAGGGTTTTACGGCTACACCTTC.

This chain uses TRBV9 with TRBJ1-1; D unresolved. The CDR3 extends over 15 amino acids. V was clipped by 1 base and J by 1 base, with 11 bases between them. Germline V gives CDR1 SGDLS, CDR2 YYNGEE. CDR3 residues: CASSVRGSPNTEAFF. The CDR3 DNA is TGTGCCAGCAGCGTACGGGGTTCGCCGAACACTGAAGCTTTCTTT. The variable domain in full, with the rest retrieved from reference TRBV9 and TRBJ1-1, is DSGVTQTPKHLITATGQRVTLRCSPRSGDLSVYWYQQSLDQGLQFLIQYYNGEERAKGNILERFSAQQFPDLHSELNLSSLELGDSALYFCASSVRGSPNTEAFFGQGTRLTVV.

The rearrangement uses TRBV6-1 and TRBJ2-7; D uncertain. This CDR3 has 11 amino acids. The V gene's germline CDR1 is MNHNS and CDR2 SASEGT. Trimming shortened V by 3 bases and J by 4 bases, and 4 bases separated the two germline ends. The CDR3 coding sequence is TGTGCCAGCAGTGAGGGTTACGAGCAGTACTTC. Its translation is CASSEGYEQYF.

The chain joins TRBV28 to TRBJ1-4; 8 nucleotides agree with TRBD1. Germline V gives CDR1 MDHEN, CDR2 SYDVKM. This CDR3 spans 14 amino acids. The J segment lost 8 bases and the V segment lost 2 bases, leaving 4 bases of the junction unmatched. Written as DNA, the CDR3 is TGTGCCAGCAGTTTACAGGGGGCAGGGGAAAAACTGTTTTTT. Residues: CASSLQGAGEKLFF.

The V and J genes are TRBV4-1 and TRBJ2-4, with D uncertain. CDR3 length equals 15 residues. V lost 3 bases, J lost 1 base, and 10 bases lay in between. CDR1 MGHRA and CDR2 YSYEKL come from the germline V gene. CDR3 region: CASSQSMLAKNIQYF. The CDR3 DNA sequence: TGCGCCAGCAGCCAGTCGATGTTGGCCAAAAACATTCAGTACTTC.

The gene calls are TRBV24-1 and TRBJ2-1; 7 bases are shared with TRBD1. This CDR3 comprises 15 residues. The V segment lost 1 base and the J segment 6 bases; nucleotides outside the gene matches: 5. Looked up from germline, CDR1 is KGHDR and CDR2 is SFDVKD. The CDR3 sequence: CATSDFKGASNEQFF. In nucleotides, the CDR3 is TGTGCCACCAGTGATTTTAAGGGGGCGAGCAATGAGCAGTTCTTC.

This clone was observed once. V usage is TRBV28 and J usage is TRBJ2-5; 13 bases agree with TRBD2. The germline CDR1 and CDR2 sequences are MDHEN and SYDVKM. The CDR3 totals 16 residues. The J segment lost 4 bases and the V segment lost 4 bases, leaving 6 bases of the junction unmatched. The CDR3 DNA reads as TGTGCCAGCAGTTCGCAGGGACTAGCGGGGCGAGAGACCCAGTACTTC. Translating gives CASSSQGLAGRETQYF.

This rearrangement joins TRBV2 to TRBJ1-1, with D possibly TRBD1 on 5 matching bases. Germline V lookup: CDR1 SNHLY, CDR2 FYNNEI. The CDR3 consists of 13 residues. V was clipped by 6 bases and J by 1 base, with 9 bases between them. The CDR3 DNA is TGTGCCAGCAGAGATACAGGGAACACTGAAGCTTTCTTT. Translated, it gives CASRDTGNTEAFF. Using reference TRBV2 and TRBJ1-1 for the parts outside the CDR3, the full variable domain is EPEVTQTPSHQVTQMGQEVILRCVPISNHLYFYWYRQILGQKVEFLVSFYNNEISEKSEIFDDQFSVERPDGSNFTLKIRSTKLEDSAMYFCASRDTGNTEAFFGQGTRLTVV.

The chain uses TRBV7-9 and TRBJ1-5, with D possibly TRBD1 on 5 matching bases. From germline, CDR1 is SEHNR and CDR2 FQNEAQ (reference sequence). This CDR3 has 14 residues. V was pared by 4 bases and J by 7 bases, with 14 bases between. CDR3 in DNA: TGTGCCAGCAGCTCCACAAGGGACGCCCAGCCCCAGCATTTT. Amino acids: CASSSTRDAQPQHF.

This chain connects TRBV14 to TRBJ1-4, with a tentative D call TRBD1 (5 bases). The germline gives CDR1 SGHDN, CDR2 FVKESK. The CDR3 extends over 15 amino acids. The ends were cut back, 4 bases at V and 5 bases at J, with 14 bases in the middle. The CDR3 loop reads CASSRTGTVNEKLFF. The CDR3 DNA sequence: TGTGCCAGCAGCCGAACCGGGACGGTGAATGAAAAACTGTTTTTT.

This clone occurred a few times. J is TRBJ1-2 and V is TRBV11-2; perhaps TRBD1 as D (6 bases). Germline values: CDR1 SGHAT, CDR2 FQNNGV. V shed 4 bases and J shed 4 bases, with 13 bases lying between them. The CDR3 is 14 residues long. Here the CDR3 reads CASSSRTESYGYTF. In DNA, the CDR3 is TGTGCCAGCAGCTCTAGGACAGAATCCTATGGCTACACCTTC.

The gene calls are TRBV5-4 and TRBJ2-4; possibly TRBD1 for D (6 bases). Germline loops: CDR1 SGHNT, CDR2 YYREEE (reference sequence). Deletions cut 0 bases from V and 9 bases from J, with 16 bases between. The CDR3 runs 15 residues. CDR3 DNA sequence: TGTGCCAGCAGCTTGGCAGGGACATCTGGGAGCATTCAGTACTTC. Residues: CASSLAGTSGSIQYF.

This chain uses TRBV3-1 (or the pseudogene TRBV3-2) with TRBJ2-7; D may correspond to TRBD1 or TRBD2 (6 bases each). The V gene lost 2 bases and the J gene lost 2 bases, with 13 bases spanning the gap. The CDR3 is 15 residues long. The germline V gene has CDR1 LGHDT and CDR2 YNNKEL (reference sequence). The CDR3 DNA follows: TGTGCCAGCAGCCAATCGCCGGGGGCTGCCTACGAGCAGTACTTC. Translating it yields CASSQSPGAAYEQYF.

In DNA, the CDR3 is TGTGCCAGCAGCAAAGCTGAGGGGGGCGCCCATACGCAGTATTTT. It translates to CASSKAEGGAHTQYF. The chain combines TRBV21-1 with TRBJ2-3. TRBV21-1 is given as a pseudogene. The CDR3 is 15 amino acids.

The chain uses TRBV10-3 and TRBJ1-5; D is perhaps TRBD1 (6 bases). The germline gives CDR1 ENHRY, CDR2 SYGVKD. The CDR3 covers 17 residues. V was trimmed by 1 base and J by 0 bases, leaving 13 bases between them. The CDR3 nucleotides read TGTGCCATCAGTGAGTACAGGGAAGGGTATAGCAATCAGCCCCAGCATTTT. Amino acids: CAISEYREGYSNQPQHF.

V usage is TRBV9 and J usage is TRBJ2-1; 10 bases match TRBD1. The CDR3 is 17 residues long. V lost 3 bases to trimming and J lost 0 bases; unmatched junction nucleotides: 6. Germline lookup yields CDR1 SGDLS and CDR2 YYNGEE. The CDR3 coding sequence is TGTGCCAGCAGCGGAGGGACAGGGGCCAGCTCCTACAATGAGCAGTTCTTC. Amino acid sequence: CASSGGTGASSYNEQFF.

V and J are TRBV6-5 and TRBJ2-7; tentative D call: TRBD2 (5 bases). Trimming cost V 2 bases and J 9 bases, with 14 bases left between them. CDR3 size: 13 residues. Germline loops: CDR1 MNHEY, CDR2 SVGAGI. CDR3 coding DNA: TGTGCCAGCAGTTACCTCGGGGTGGAAAGGCAGTACTTC. Amino acids: CASSYLGVERQYF.

This chain joins TRBV4-1 and TRBJ1-6; the D is unclear. Per germline, CDR1 MGHRA and CDR2 YSYEKL. CDR3 size: 16 residues. Trimming pared 2 bases from V and 0 bases from J, leaving 8 bases between. The CDR3 DNA is TGCGCCAGCAGCCAATTGATAAGCTCCTATAATTCACCCCTCCACTTT. Translated, it gives CASSQLISSYNSPLHF.

The V call is TRBV27, the J call TRBJ2-1; 10 nucleotides match TRBD2. After removal of 3 bases from V and 6 bases from J, the junction contained 5 bases not matched to a gene. In germline, CDR1 is MNHEY, CDR2 SMNVEV (reference sequence). The length of the CDR3 is 15 residues. CDR3 sequence reads: CASSLGASGGNEQFF. The CDR3 DNA reads as TGTGCCAGCAGTTTGGGGGCTAGCGGGGGCAATGAGCAGTTCTTC.

The genes are TRBV2 and TRBJ2-6; D ambiguous. The CDR3 consists of 16 residues. CDR1 SNHLY and CDR2 FYNNEI come from the germline V gene. Trimming cost V 4 bases and J 2 bases, with 12 bases left between them. CDR3 DNA: TGTGCCAGCAGTGCGTCAGGCGGCCCTGGGGCCAACGTCCTGACTTTC. It translates to CASSASGGPGANVLTF.

The rearrangement uses TRBV3-1 (or the pseudogene TRBV3-2) and TRBJ2-7, with a tentative D call TRBD1 (6 bases). The germline CDR1 and CDR2 sequences are LGHDT and YNNKEL (reference sequence). Trimming pared 1 base from V and 7 bases from J, leaving 8 bases between. The CDR3 sequence is 12 residues long. The CDR3 loop is CASSQGQGEQYF. The CDR3 nucleotides are TGTGCCAGCAGCCAAGGGCAGGGGGAGCAGTACTTC.